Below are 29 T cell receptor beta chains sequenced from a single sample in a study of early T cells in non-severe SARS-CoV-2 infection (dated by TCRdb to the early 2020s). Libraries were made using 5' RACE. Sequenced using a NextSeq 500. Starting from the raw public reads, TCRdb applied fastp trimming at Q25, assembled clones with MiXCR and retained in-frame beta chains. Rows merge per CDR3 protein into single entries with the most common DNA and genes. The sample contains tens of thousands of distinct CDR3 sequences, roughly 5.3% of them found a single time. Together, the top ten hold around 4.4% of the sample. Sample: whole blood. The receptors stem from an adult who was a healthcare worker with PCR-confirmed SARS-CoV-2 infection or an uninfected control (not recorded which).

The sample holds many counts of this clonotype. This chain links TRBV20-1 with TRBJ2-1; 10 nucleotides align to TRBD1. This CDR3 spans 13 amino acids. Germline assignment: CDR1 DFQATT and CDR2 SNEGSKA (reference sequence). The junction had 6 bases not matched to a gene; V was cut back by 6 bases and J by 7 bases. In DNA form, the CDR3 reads TGCAGTGCAACCGGGACAGGGGAGAATGAGCAGTTCTTC. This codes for CSATGTGENEQFF.

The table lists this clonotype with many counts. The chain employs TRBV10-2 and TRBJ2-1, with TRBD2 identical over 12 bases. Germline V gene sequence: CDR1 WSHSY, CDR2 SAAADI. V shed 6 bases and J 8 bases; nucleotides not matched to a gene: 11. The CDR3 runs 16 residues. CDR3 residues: CASSALAGGPRDEQFF. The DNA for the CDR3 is TGCGCCAGCAGCGCACTAGCGGGAGGACCTCGCGATGAGCAGTTCTTC.

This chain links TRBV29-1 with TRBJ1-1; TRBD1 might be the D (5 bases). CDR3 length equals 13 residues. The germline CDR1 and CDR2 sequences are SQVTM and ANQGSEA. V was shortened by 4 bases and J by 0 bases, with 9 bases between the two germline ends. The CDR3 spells CSVGKGLNTEAFF. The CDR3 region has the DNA TGCAGCGTTGGAAAGGGGCTGAACACTGAAGCTTTCTTT.

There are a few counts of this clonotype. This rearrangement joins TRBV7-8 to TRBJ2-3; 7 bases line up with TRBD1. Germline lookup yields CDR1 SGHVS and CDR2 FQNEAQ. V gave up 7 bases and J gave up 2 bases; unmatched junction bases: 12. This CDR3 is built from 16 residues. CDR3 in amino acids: CASNSPGQRNTDTQYF. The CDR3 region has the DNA TGTGCCAGCAACAGTCCGGGACAGAGGAACACAGATACGCAGTATTTT.

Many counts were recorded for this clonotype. The DNA of the CDR3 is TGTGCCAGCAGCTTATTCGGGACGGCTGAGCAGTTCTTC. It translates to CASSLFGTAEQFF. The V and J genes are TRBV11-2 and TRBJ2-1; D might be TRBD1 or TRBD2, each matching 5 bases. The V gene's germline CDR1 is SGHAT and CDR2 FQNNGV. The CDR3 is 13 residues long. Trimming removed 2 bases from V and 9 bases from J, with 11 bases in between.

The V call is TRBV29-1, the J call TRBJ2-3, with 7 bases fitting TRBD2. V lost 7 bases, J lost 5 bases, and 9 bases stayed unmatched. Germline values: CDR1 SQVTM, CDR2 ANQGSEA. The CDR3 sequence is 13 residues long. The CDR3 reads CSAPTTSRDTQYF. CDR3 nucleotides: TGCAGCGCCCCGACGACTAGCCGAGATACGCAGTATTTT.

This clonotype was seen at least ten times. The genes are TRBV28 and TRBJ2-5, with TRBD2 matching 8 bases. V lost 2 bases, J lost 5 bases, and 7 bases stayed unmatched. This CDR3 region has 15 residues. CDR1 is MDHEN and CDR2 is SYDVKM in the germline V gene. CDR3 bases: TGTGCCAGCAGTTTAAGCGCGGGGGGCCGGGAGACCCAGTACTTC. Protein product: CASSLSAGGRETQYF.

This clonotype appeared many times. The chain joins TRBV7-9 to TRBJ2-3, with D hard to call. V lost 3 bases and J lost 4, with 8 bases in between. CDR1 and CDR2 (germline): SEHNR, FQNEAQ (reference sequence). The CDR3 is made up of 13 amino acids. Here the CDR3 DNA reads TGTGCCAGCAGCTTGATTACCCCAGATACGCAGTATTTT. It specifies CASSLITPDTQYF.

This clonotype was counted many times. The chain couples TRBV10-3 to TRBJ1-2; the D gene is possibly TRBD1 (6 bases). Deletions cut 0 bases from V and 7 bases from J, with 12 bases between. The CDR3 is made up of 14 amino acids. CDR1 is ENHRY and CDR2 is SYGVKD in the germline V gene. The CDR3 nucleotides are TGTGCCATCAGTGAGTCAGCAGGGGCGTTTGGCTACACCTTC. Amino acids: CAISESAGAFGYTF.

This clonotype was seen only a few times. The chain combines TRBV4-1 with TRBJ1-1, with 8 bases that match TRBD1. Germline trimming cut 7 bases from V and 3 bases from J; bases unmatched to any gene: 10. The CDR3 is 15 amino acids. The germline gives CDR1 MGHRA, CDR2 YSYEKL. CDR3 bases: TGCGCCAGCACCCTCAGGGGGCGCCTGGACACTGAAGCTTTCTTT. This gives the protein CASTLRGRLDTEAFF.

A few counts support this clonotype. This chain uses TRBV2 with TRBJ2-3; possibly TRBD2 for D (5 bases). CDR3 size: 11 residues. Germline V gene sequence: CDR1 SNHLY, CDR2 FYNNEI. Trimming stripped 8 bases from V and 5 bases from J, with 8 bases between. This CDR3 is CASGRLDTQYF. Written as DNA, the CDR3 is TGTGCCAGCGGGAGACTAGATACGCAGTATTTT.

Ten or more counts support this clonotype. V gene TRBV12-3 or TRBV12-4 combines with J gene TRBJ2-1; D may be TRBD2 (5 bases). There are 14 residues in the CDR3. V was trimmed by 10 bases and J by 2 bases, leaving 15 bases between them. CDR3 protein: CATTTEGPYNEQFF. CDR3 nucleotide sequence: TGTGCCACTACCACCGAGGGCCCCTACAATGAGCAGTTCTTC.

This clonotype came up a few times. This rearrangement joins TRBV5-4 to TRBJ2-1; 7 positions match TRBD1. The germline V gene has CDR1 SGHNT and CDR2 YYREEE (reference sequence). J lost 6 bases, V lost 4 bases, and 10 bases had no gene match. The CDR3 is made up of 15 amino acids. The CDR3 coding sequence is TGTGCCAGCAGCCAGGGACAGTACCTCGGCAATGAGCAGTTCTTC. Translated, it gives CASSQGQYLGNEQFF.

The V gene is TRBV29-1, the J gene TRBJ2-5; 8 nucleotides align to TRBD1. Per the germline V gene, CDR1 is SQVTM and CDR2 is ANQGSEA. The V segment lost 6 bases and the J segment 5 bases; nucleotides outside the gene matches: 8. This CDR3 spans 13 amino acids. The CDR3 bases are TGCAGCGTCCAACGACAGGGGCTGGAGACCCAGTACTTC. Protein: CSVQRQGLETQYF. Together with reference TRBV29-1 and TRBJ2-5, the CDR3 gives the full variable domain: SAVISQKPSRDICQRGTSLTIQCQVDSQVTMMFWYRQQPGQSLTLIATANQGSEATYESGFVIDKFPISRPNLTFSTLTVSNMSPEDSSIYLCSVQRQGLETQYFGPGTRLLVL.

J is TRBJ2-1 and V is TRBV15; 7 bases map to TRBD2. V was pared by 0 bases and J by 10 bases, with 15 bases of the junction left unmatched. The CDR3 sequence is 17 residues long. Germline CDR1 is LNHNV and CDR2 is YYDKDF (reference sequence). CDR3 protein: CATSRDVGGSPGGEQFF. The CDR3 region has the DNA TGTGCCACCAGCAGAGATGTCGGCGGGAGTCCGGGTGGGGAGCAGTTCTTC.

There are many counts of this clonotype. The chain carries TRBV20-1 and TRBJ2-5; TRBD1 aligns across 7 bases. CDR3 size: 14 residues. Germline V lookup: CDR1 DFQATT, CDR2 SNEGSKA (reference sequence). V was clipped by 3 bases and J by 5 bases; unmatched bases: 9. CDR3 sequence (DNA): TGCAGTGCTAGGGTGACAGGGAGCCGGGAGACCCAGTACTTC. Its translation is CSARVTGSRETQYF.

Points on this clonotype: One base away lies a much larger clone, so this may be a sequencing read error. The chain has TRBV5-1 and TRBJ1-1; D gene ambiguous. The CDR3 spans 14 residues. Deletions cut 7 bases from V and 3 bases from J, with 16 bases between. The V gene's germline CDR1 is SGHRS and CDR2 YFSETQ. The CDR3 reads CASSLVGADTEAFF. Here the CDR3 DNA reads TGCGCCAGCTCTTTGGTGGGTGCCGACACTGAAGCTTTCTTT.

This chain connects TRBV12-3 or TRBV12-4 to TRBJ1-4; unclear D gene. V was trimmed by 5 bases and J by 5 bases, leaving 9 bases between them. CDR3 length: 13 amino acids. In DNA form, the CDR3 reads TGTGCCAGCAGTGGTAGGGCAAATGAAAAACTGTTTTTT. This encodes CASSGRANEKLFF.

The CDR3 spells CSVEAGRPGTDTQYF. The CDR3 DNA follows: TGCAGCGTTGAAGCCGGCAGGCCCGGCACAGATACGCAGTATTTT. The J gene is TRBJ2-3, the V gene TRBV29-1, with D uncertain. V lost 1 base to trimming and J lost 1 base, with 12 bases between them. Germline V gene data show CDR1 as SQVTM and CDR2 as ANQGSEA. The CDR3 contains 15 residues.

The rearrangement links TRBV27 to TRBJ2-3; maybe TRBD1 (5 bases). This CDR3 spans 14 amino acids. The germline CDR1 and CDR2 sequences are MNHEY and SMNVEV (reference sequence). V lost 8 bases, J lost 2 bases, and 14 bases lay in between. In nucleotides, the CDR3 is TGTGCCAGCGGGGCTATGACCCTCACAGATACGCAGTATTTT. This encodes CASGAMTLTDTQYF.

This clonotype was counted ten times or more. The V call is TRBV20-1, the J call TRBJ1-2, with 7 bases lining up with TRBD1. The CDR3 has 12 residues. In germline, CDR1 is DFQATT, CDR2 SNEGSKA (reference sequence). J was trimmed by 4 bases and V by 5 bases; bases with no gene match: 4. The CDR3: CSAEGTAYGYTF. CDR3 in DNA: TGCAGTGCTGAGGGGACAGCCTATGGCTACACCTTC.

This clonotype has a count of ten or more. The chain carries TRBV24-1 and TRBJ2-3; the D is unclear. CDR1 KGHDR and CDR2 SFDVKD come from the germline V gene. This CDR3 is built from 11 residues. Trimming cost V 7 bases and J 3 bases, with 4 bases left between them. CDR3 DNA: TGTGCCACCAGCCATACAGATACGCAGTATTTT. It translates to CATSHTDTQYF.

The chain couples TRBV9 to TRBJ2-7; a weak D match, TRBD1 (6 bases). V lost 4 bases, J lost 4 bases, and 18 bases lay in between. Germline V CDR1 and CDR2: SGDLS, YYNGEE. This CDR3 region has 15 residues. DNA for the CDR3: TGTGCCAGCAGCCCTAACACGGACAGTATATACGAGCAGTACTTC. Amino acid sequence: CASSPNTDSIYEQYF.

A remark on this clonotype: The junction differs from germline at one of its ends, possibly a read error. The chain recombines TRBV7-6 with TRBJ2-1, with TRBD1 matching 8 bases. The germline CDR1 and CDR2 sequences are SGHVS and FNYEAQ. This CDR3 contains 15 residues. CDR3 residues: CASSSTGTGDKEQFF. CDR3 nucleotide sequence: TGTGCCAGCAGCTCCACCGGGACAGGCGACAAAGAGCAGTTCTTC.

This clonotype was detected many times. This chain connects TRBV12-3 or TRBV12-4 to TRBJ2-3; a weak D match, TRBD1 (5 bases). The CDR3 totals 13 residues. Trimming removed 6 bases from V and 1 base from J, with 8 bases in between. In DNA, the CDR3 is TGTGCCAGCAGACTGACAGGCACAGATACGCAGTATTTT. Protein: CASRLTGTDTQYF.

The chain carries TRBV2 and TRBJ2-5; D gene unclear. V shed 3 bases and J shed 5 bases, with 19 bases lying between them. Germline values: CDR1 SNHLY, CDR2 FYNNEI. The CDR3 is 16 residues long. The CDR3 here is CASSDPRLRVQETQYF. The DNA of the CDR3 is TGTGCCAGCAGTGACCCGCGACTTCGGGTTCAGGAGACCCAGTACTTC.

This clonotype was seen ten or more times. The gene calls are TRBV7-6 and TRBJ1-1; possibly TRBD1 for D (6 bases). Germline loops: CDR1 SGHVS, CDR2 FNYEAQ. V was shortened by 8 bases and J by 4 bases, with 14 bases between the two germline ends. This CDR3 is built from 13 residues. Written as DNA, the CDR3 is TGTGCCAGCTCCGTTAAGGGGGGCACTGAAGCTTTCTTT. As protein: CASSVKGGTEAFF.

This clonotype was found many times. CDR3: CASSQTVGGYTF. The CDR3 DNA sequence: TGTGCCAGCAGCCAAACGGTGGGTGGCTACACCTTC. This chain uses TRBV14 with TRBJ1-2; no clear D gene. Trimming left V 2 bases short and J 7 bases short, with 8 bases between. The CDR3 has 12 residues. Germline CDR1 reads SGHDN; CDR2 reads FVKESK.

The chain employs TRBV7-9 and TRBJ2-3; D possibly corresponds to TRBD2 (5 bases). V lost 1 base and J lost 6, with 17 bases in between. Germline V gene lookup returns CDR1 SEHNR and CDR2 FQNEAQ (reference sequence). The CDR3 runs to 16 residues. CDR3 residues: CASSLGLANRGDTQYF. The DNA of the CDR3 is TGTGCCAGCAGCTTAGGGCTAGCAAATCGCGGTGATACGCAGTATTTT. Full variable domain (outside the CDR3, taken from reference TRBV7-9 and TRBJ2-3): DTGVSQNPRHKITKRGQNVTFRCDPISEHNRLYWYRQTLGQGPEFLTYFQNEAQLEKSRLLSDRFSAERPKGSFSTLEIQRTEQGDSAMYLCASSLGLANRGDTQYFGPGTRLTVL.